One and the same sample provided the 19 T cell receptor beta chains below, sequenced in a study of T cells in Graves' hyperthyroidism and ophthalmopathy. Using RNA transcripts as the source, TCR beta CDR3 regions were amplified. During a first-round RT-PCR of the TCR CDR3, the HTBI primer set was used. TCRdb re-derived calls from the multiplex PCR reads in MiXCR, one entry per CDR3 protein. The profile shows roughly 420,000 distinct CDR3 sequences, 15% to 19% of them singletons. The sequencing sample was made of blood. Every receptor here comes from a woman aged 18-29 years with Graves' hyperthyroidism.

The table lists this clonotype with many counts. The chain links TRBV7-8 to TRBJ2-3; the D is unclear. CDR1 is SGHVS, CDR2 FQNEAQ, per germline. This CDR3 is built from 17 residues. The ends were cut back, 1 base at V and 2 bases at J, with 16 bases in the middle. DNA for the CDR3: TGTGCCAGCAGCTTAGTGCCACGTGCAGTCATCACAGATACGCAGTATTTT. It specifies CASSLVPRAVITDTQYF. The full variable domain, in which reference TRBV7-8 and TRBJ2-3 provide the parts outside the CDR3, is GAGVSQSPRYKVAKRGQDVALRCDPISGHVSLFWYQQALGQGPEFLTYFQNEAQLDKSGLPSDRFFAERPEGSVSTLKIQRTQQEDSAVYLCASSLVPRAVITDTQYFGPGTRLTVL.

The table lists this clonotype with a few counts. The V and J genes are TRBV4-2 and TRBJ2-7; 9 bases match TRBD1. The CDR3 contains 14 residues. V lost 4 bases and J lost 5; bases outside the gene matches: 6. In germline, CDR1 is LGHNA, CDR2 YNFKEQ. The CDR3: CASSPLGQGNEQYF. Here the CDR3 DNA reads TGTGCCAGCAGCCCGTTGGGACAGGGAAACGAGCAGTACTTC.

This clonotype was seen more than once but under ten times. The rearrangement joins TRBV6-6 to TRBJ1-2; D uncertain. Per germline, CDR1 MNHNY and CDR2 SVGAGI (reference sequence). The CDR3 is 15 amino acids. V shed 0 bases and J shed 8 bases, with 16 bases lying between them. The CDR3 is CASSYSMVAAAGYTF. Written as DNA, the CDR3 is TGTGCCAGCAGTTACTCGATGGTGGCCGCAGCGGGCTACACCTTC.

The chain employs TRBV20-1 and TRBJ1-3; 8 bases are a match to TRBD1. The junction had 7 bases not matched to a gene; V was cut back by 3 bases and J by 3 bases. Germline V gives CDR1 DFQATT, CDR2 SNEGSKA (reference sequence). CDR3 length equals 15 residues. CDR3 amino acids: CSASKQGAFGNTIYF. The CDR3 DNA sequence: TGCAGTGCTAGTAAGCAGGGGGCGTTTGGAAACACCATATATTTT.

This clonotype was counted ten times or more. The gene calls are TRBV10-3 and TRBJ2-1, with D unclear. V was cut by 4 bases and J by 8 bases, with 15 bases left in between. CDR1 and CDR2 (germline): ENHRY, SYGVKD. This CDR3 is 14 amino acids long. The CDR3 DNA sequence: TGTGCCATCAGTGGCCTGGGAAGGGTTGATGAGCAGTTCTTC. It codes for CAISGLGRVDEQFF.

The sample holds a few counts of this clonotype. The CDR3 bases are TGTGCCATCAGGGAGGACAGGGCCTACGAGCAGTACTTC. Translation gives CAIREDRAYEQYF. The V gene is TRBV10-3, the J gene TRBJ2-7; TRBD1 agrees at 8 bases. Germline-derived CDR1 and CDR2 are ENHRY and SYGVKD. J gave up 2 bases and V 6 bases, and 3 bases lay outside the gene matches. CDR3 size: 13 residues.

This clonotype was found many times. The V gene is TRBV12-3 or TRBV12-4, the J gene TRBJ1-5; D is perhaps TRBD1 (6 bases). This CDR3 comprises 14 residues. V was cut by 7 bases and J by 5 bases, with 15 bases left in between. CDR3 DNA: TGTGCCAGCACCTGGGGGGCAGGACATCAGCCCCAGCATTTT. It is translated as CASTWGAGHQPQHF.

In the case of this clonotype: This may stem from a read error, because a much larger clone lies one nucleotide away. This chain connects TRBV29-1 to TRBJ2-3, with D tentatively TRBD2 (7 bases). CDR1 SQVTM and CDR2 ANQGSEA come from the germline V gene. The CDR3 has 14 residues. The CDR3 loop is CGVGGGGGTDTQYF. DNA of the CDR3: TGCGGCGTTGGAGGGGGGGGAGGCACAGATACGCAGTATTTT.

The sample holds many counts of this clonotype. This chain joins TRBV29-1 and TRBJ2-3; 8 nucleotides match TRBD2. The CDR3 runs to 13 residues. V dropped 6 bases and J dropped 0; count of bases not matched to a gene: 2. Per germline, CDR1 SQVTM and CDR2 ANQGSEA. The CDR3 loop is CSVLAGSTDTQYF. For the CDR3, the DNA is TGCAGCGTCTTAGCGGGAAGCACAGATACGCAGTATTTT.

The rearrangement uses TRBV25-1 and TRBJ1-1; 9 nucleotides line up with TRBD1. The CDR3 contains 17 residues. Germline V gene data show CDR1 as MGHDK and CDR2 as SYGVNS. V lost 8 bases, J lost 5 bases, and 18 bases stayed unmatched. This CDR3 reads CASEPGPRDRVWTEAFF. In nucleotides, the CDR3 is TGTGCCAGCGAACCAGGTCCCCGGGACAGGGTGTGGACTGAAGCTTTCTTT.

The chain couples TRBV27 to TRBJ2-2; D uncertain. Deletions cut 1 base from V and 1 base from J, with 10 bases between. The CDR3 is 16 residues long. The germline gives CDR1 MNHEY, CDR2 SMNVEV (reference sequence). Written as DNA, the CDR3 is TGTGCCAGCAGTTTATATGGGCAGATGAACACCGGGGAGCTGTTTTTT. It yields the protein CASSLYGQMNTGELFF.

Details on this clonotype: Given a much more abundant clone one base away, this may be a read error. The J gene is TRBJ1-1, the V gene TRBV11-2, with 8 positions matching TRBD1. Germline V gene lookup returns CDR1 SGHAT and CDR2 FQNNGV. The CDR3 contains 15 residues. The CDR3, as DNA: TGTGCCAGCAGCGCTTGGACAGGGCGCAACACTGAAGCTCTCTTT. This gives the protein CASSAWTGRNTEALF.

This clonotype was recorded at least ten times. The rearrangement uses TRBV24-1 and TRBJ2-1; D gene ambiguous. Trimming took 7 bases from V and 0 from J, leaving 15 bases between them. Germline-derived CDR1 and CDR2 are KGHDR and SFDVKD. The CDR3 sequence is 16 residues long. CDR3 coding DNA: TGTGCCACCAGCCCCCAACAGTCGAGCTCCTACAATGAGCAGTTCTTC. This translates into CATSPQQSSSYNEQFF.

The sample holds many counts of this clonotype. The rearrangement joins TRBV7-8 to TRBJ2-7; TRBD1 matches at 7 bases. V lost 5 bases to trimming and J lost 3 bases; unmatched junction nucleotides: 19. The V gene's germline CDR1 is SGHVS and CDR2 FQNEAQ. The CDR3 is 18 amino acids. The chain's CDR3 is CASSLGGPGGSWGYEQYF. The CDR3 nucleotides are TGTGCCAGCAGCCTAGGGGGCCCAGGGGGTTCTTGGGGCTACGAGCAGTACTTC.

This clonotype came up many times. This chain links TRBV7-9 with TRBJ2-7, with no clear D. From germline, CDR1 is SEHNR and CDR2 FQNEAQ (reference sequence). The CDR3 runs 16 residues. V lost 5 bases and J 0 bases, leaving 17 bases between the germline ends. CDR3 coding DNA: TGTGCCAGCAGCAGCCCCCCAAACAGAAACTCCTACGAGCAGTACTTC. Translated: CASSSPPNRNSYEQYF.

This clonotype was picked up many times. The gene calls are TRBV28 and TRBJ2-1, with D possibly TRBD1 on 5 matching bases. This CDR3 has 11 residues. V lost 2 bases, J lost 10 bases, and 6 bases lay in between. From germline, CDR1 is MDHEN and CDR2 SYDVKM. The DNA of the CDR3 is TGTGCCAGCAGTTTAACAGGCGAGCAGTTCTTC. Protein product: CASSLTGEQFF.

This clonotype has ten or more counts. This rearrangement joins TRBV3-1 to TRBJ2-7; D may correspond to TRBD1 or TRBD2 (5 bases each). This CDR3 spans 16 amino acids. V was pared by 4 bases and J by 3 bases, with 19 bases between. Germline lookup yields CDR1 LGHDT and CDR2 YNNKEL (reference sequence). CDR3 sequence: CASSPIRGRERYEQYF. The CDR3 DNA reads as TGTGCCAGCAGCCCTATCCGGGGACGGGAACGCTACGAGCAGTACTTC.

This clonotype was observed a handful of times. The chain employs TRBV19 and TRBJ2-1; 14 bases are a match to TRBD2. Germline V lookup: CDR1 LNHDA, CDR2 SQIVND (reference sequence). J lost 12 bases, V lost 5 bases, and 15 bases had no gene match. The CDR3 is made up of 17 amino acids. The CDR3 region is CASSVPKGLAGVVAQFF. The DNA of the CDR3 is TGTGCCAGTAGTGTCCCAAAGGGACTAGCGGGAGTTGTTGCGCAGTTCTTC.

This clonotype was seen a handful of times. A read error may explain this, as a much larger clone is one base away. This chain connects TRBV3-1 to TRBJ1-2, with 7 bases identical to TRBD1. The germline V gene has CDR1 LGHDT and CDR2 YNNKEL (reference sequence). The CDR3 runs to 14 residues. CDR3 nucleotide sequence: TGTGCCGGCAGCCAAACTTTGACAGGGTTTGGCTACACCTTC. Protein product: CAGSQTLTGFGYTF.